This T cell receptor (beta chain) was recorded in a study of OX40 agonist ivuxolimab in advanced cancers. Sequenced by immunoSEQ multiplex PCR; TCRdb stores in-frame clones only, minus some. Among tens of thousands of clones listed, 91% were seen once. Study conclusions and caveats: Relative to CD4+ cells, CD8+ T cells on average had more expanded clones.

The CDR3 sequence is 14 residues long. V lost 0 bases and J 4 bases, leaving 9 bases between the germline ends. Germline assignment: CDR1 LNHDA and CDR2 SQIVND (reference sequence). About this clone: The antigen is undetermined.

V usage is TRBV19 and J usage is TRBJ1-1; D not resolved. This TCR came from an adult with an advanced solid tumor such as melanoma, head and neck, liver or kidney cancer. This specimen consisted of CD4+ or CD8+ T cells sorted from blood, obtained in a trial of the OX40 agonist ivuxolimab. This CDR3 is CASSIDGRATEAFF. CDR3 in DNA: TGTGCCAGTAGTATAGATGGGAGAGCCACTGAAGCTTTCTTT.